This entry lists 23 T cell receptor beta chains sequenced from one sample in a study of post-analysis software for immune sequencing data. Study-level points and caveats: Relative to controls, patients had roughly five TRBV segments at higher frequency, with TRBV5-6, TRBV5-1 and TRBV20-1 among these.

Their specific antigens are unknown. Included in the TCR beta cDNA libraries were unique molecular identifiers. TCRdb passed the PCR reads through MiXCR, listing each CDR3 protein once. This sample yields hundreds of thousands of distinct CDR3 sequences, of which roughly 45% are seen a single time; about 1.5% belongs to the top ten. Sequences were obtained from blood. Source of these receptors: a girl between 10 and 17 years old with multiple sclerosis.

The V gene is TRBV5-1, the J gene TRBJ2-3; D assignment may be TRBD1 or TRBD2 (5 bases each). The germline V gene has CDR1 SGHRS and CDR2 YFSETQ. The CDR3 has 15 residues. V lost 4 bases to trimming and J lost 1 base, with 13 bases between them. This CDR3 reads CASSPGRPGTDTQYF. The CDR3, as DNA: TGCGCCAGCAGCCCGGGGCGGCCCGGCACAGATACGCAGTATTTT.

The chain is built from TRBV24-1 and TRBJ1-1; TRBD1 is a possible D gene (6 bases). This CDR3 spans 16 amino acids. The germline CDR1 and CDR2 sequences are KGHDR and SFDVKD. The ends were cut back, 7 bases at V and 5 bases at J, with 22 bases in the middle. CDR3 in amino acids: CATRSSRVRGRTEAFF. The CDR3 DNA reads as TGTGCCACCAGGTCAAGTCGTGTCAGGGGTAGGACTGAAGCTTTCTTT.

This clonotype was seen a handful of times. This chain links TRBV10-3 with TRBJ2-5; unclear D gene. Trimming cost V 3 bases and J 4 bases, with 6 bases left between them. CDR3 size: 12 residues. The germline V gene has CDR1 ENHRY and CDR2 SYGVKD. The CDR3 protein is CAISDQGETQYF. Here the CDR3 DNA reads TGTGCCATCAGTGACCAAGGAGAGACCCAGTACTTC.

This clonotype has just a few counts. The J gene is TRBJ2-7, the V gene TRBV29-1; TRBD2 is a possible D gene (6 bases). V was pared by 7 bases and J by 1 base, with 8 bases between. Per germline, CDR1 SQVTM and CDR2 ANQGSEA. CDR3 length equals 11 residues. DNA for the CDR3: TGCAGCGGACGGGGGTCCTACGAGCAGTACTTC. Translation gives CSGRGSYEQYF.

The rearrangement uses TRBV29-1 and TRBJ2-3; 7 bases align to TRBD1. The CDR3 contains 14 residues. Germline CDR1 and CDR2: SQVTM and ANQGSEA. V lost 8 bases and J lost 1; bases outside the gene matches: 9. The CDR3 loop reads CSNAGGYGTDTQYF. The CDR3 nucleotides are TGCAGCAACGCAGGGGGTTACGGCACAGATACGCAGTATTTT.

V and J are TRBV4-1 and TRBJ2-7; no clear D. CDR1 is MGHRA, CDR2 YSYEKL, per germline. The CDR3 consists of 14 residues. Trimming took off 1 base at V and 3 bases at J, with 10 bases between the two ends. The CDR3 DNA is TGCGCCAGCAGCCAAGGTAAACAGCGCTACGAGCAGTACTTC. Translation: CASSQGKQRYEQYF.

The chain recombines TRBV5-5 with TRBJ2-1; 9 nucleotides agree with TRBD2. Germline CDR1 SGHKS, CDR2 YYEKEE (reference sequence). The V segment lost 1 base and the J segment 5 bases; nucleotides outside the gene matches: 4. This CDR3 contains 15 residues. Here the CDR3 DNA reads TGTGCCAGCAGCTTGCGGCGGGAGGGAGACAATGAGCAGTTCTTC. Translated: CASSLRREGDNEQFF.

The chain joins TRBV5-1 to TRBJ1-2; D is perhaps TRBD1 (5 bases). The V end lost 0 bases, the J end lost 0 bases, and 9 bases lay between the germline ends. The CDR3 runs 15 residues. Germline lookup yields CDR1 SGHRS and CDR2 YFSETQ. This CDR3 is CASSLAGTANYGYTF. The CDR3 nucleotides are TGCGCCAGCAGCTTGGCTGGGACGGCTAACTATGGCTACACCTTC.

This chain links TRBV29-1 with TRBJ1-2; tentative D call: TRBD1 (6 bases). Germline V CDR1 and CDR2: SQVTM, ANQGSEA. Trimming took off 5 bases at V and 2 bases at J, with 15 bases between the two ends. This CDR3 contains 14 residues. As DNA, the CDR3 is TGCAGCGTTACAGGGAGAGGGTCGAACTATGGCTACACCTTC. Protein: CSVTGRGSNYGYTF.

This clonotype was observed a few times. The chain has TRBV5-1 and TRBJ2-4; possibly TRBD2 for D (6 bases). V shed 3 bases and J shed 8 bases, with 21 bases lying between them. Per the germline V gene, CDR1 is SGHRS and CDR2 is YFSETQ. The CDR3 loop spans 16 amino acids. The CDR3 bases are TGCGCCAGCAGCTACCCTTCCGGAGGGATGGAGGACATTCAGTACTTC. Its protein is CASSYPSGGMEDIQYF. The variable domain in full, completed from reference TRBV5-1 and TRBJ2-4, reads KAGVTQTPRYLIKTRGQQVTLSCSPISGHRSVSWYQQTPGQGLQFLFEYFSETQRNKGNFPGRFSGRQFSNSRSEMNVSTLELGDSALYLCASSYPSGGMEDIQYFGAGTRLSVL.

This clonotype was recorded many times. The rearrangement uses TRBV12-3 or TRBV12-4 and TRBJ2-7; D unclear. The CDR3 spans 12 residues. Trimming pared 2 bases from V and 1 base from J, leaving 3 bases between. The CDR3 here is CASSLMSYEQYF. CDR3 in DNA: TGTGCCAGCAGTTTAATGTCCTACGAGCAGTACTTC.

The chain joins TRBV20-1 to TRBJ2-4, with D possibly TRBD1 on 6 matching bases. V gave up 3 bases and J gave up 7 bases, with 10 bases separating them. The CDR3 length is 12 residues. CDR1 is DFQATT and CDR2 is SNEGSKA in the germline V gene (reference sequence). The CDR3 region has the DNA TGCAGTGCTAGTACTAGGGGGAACATTCAGTACTTC. Translation gives CSASTRGNIQYF.

In its sample, this clonotype was seen a few times. This CDR3 is CATSRARGSGLMVEGGYTF. CDR3 nucleotide sequence: TGTGCCACCAGCAGAGCCCGAGGTTCGGGTCTGATGGTAGAGGGTGGCTACACCTTC. The chain recombines TRBV15 with TRBJ1-2, with unresolved D. Germline V gene sequence: CDR1 LNHNV, CDR2 YYDKDF (reference sequence). Trimming took 1 base from V and 7 from J, leaving 28 bases between them. This CDR3 has 19 amino acids.

The CDR3 nucleotides are TGTGCCATCAGTGAGTCGCGGACAGGGGGACAAGAGACCCAGTACTTC. Its translation: CAISESRTGGQETQYF. The genes are TRBV10-3 and TRBJ2-5; 10 bases align to TRBD1. This CDR3 has 16 residues. The germline V gene encodes CDR1 ENHRY and CDR2 SYGVKD. The V gene end was trimmed by 0 bases and the J gene end by 2 bases; junction bases not matched to a gene: 3.

This clonotype showed up just a few times. The chain employs TRBV4-1 and TRBJ1-1, with 10 bases fitting TRBD1. CDR1 is MGHRA, CDR2 YSYEKL, per germline. This CDR3 is built from 16 residues. V lost 5 bases to trimming and J lost 10 bases; unmatched junction nucleotides: 16. CDR3 amino acids: CASSFPQLDRGRGAFF. DNA for the CDR3: TGCGCCAGCAGCTTCCCTCAACTCGACAGGGGGCGGGGAGCTTTCTTT.

The chain uses TRBV5-1 and TRBJ2-1; possibly TRBD2 for D (5 bases). The germline V and J ends were trimmed by 4 bases and 4 bases, with 18 bases remaining between them. This CDR3 region has 16 residues. Germline CDR1 and CDR2: SGHRS and YFSETQ. DNA for the CDR3: TGCGCCAGCAGCCCCCTGGGTGGGAGACTTTACAATGAGCAGTTCTTC. Its translation: CASSPLGGRLYNEQFF.

V is TRBV5-1 and J is TRBJ1-2, with D maybe TRBD1 (6 bases). CDR1 and CDR2 (germline): SGHRS, YFSETQ. V lost 0 bases to trimming and J lost 2 bases, with 8 bases between them. The CDR3 spans 14 residues. CDR3 residues: CASSLGDRNYGYTF. Here the CDR3 DNA reads TGCGCCAGCAGCTTGGGAGACAGGAACTATGGCTACACCTTC.

V usage is TRBV6-5 and J usage is TRBJ2-7, with D possibly TRBD1 on 5 matching bases. The V gene lost 8 bases and the J gene lost 1 base, with 12 bases spanning the gap. The CDR3 has 13 residues. CDR1 and CDR2 from the germline V gene are MNHEY and SVGAGI. CDR3 in amino acids: CASEAGHSYEQYF. The CDR3 nucleotides are TGTGCCAGCGAGGCAGGGCATTCCTACGAGCAGTACTTC.

The chain combines TRBV20-1 with TRBJ2-5, with D maybe TRBD2 (7 bases). The assigned J gene may be wrong: the sequence end matches TRBJ2-7 better. CDR3 length: 11 amino acids. CDR1 and CDR2 (germline): DFQATT, SNEGSKA (reference sequence). The CDR3 DNA reads as TGCAGAGCCTCCCGGGGGGCCGAGCAGTACTTC. Translated: CRASRGAEQYF.

The chain carries TRBV5-1 and TRBJ2-3; D remains unclear. V lost 2 bases and J 2 bases, leaving 18 bases between the germline ends. The CDR3 runs 17 residues. Germline V gene sequence: CDR1 SGHRS, CDR2 YFSETQ. CDR3 sequence (DNA): TGCGCCAGCAGCTTCTCTCCCCAGAAGGGAAACACAGATACGCAGTATTTT. It is translated as CASSFSPQKGNTDTQYF.

V gene TRBV6-5 combines with J gene TRBJ2-4; D possibly uses TRBD1 or TRBD2 (5 bases each). The J call may be wrong; the DNA end is better matched by TRBJ2-7. Germline V gene sequence: CDR1 MNHEY, CDR2 SVGAGI. There are 15 residues in the CDR3. This CDR3 reads CASSYEGTGLIEQYF. DNA of the CDR3: TGTGCCAGCAGTTACGAGGGGACGGGGCTTATCGAGCAGTACTTC.

The V call is TRBV6-1, the J call TRBJ2-5, with 12 bases matching TRBD2. Germline V gene lookup returns CDR1 MNHNS and CDR2 SASEGT. Trimming removed 5 bases from V and 11 bases from J; junction bases left unmatched: 18. The CDR3 spans 17 residues. This chain's CDR3 is CASSRPLLTSGRDEQYF. The CDR3 coding sequence is TGTGCCAGCAGTCGCCCCCTCCTGACTAGCGGGAGAGATGAGCAGTACTTC.

The sample holds a few counts of this clonotype. V and J are TRBV11-1 and TRBJ2-1; 8 nucleotides match TRBD2. CDR1 and CDR2 (germline): SGHAT, FQDESV (reference sequence). V lost 5 bases and J lost 7; bases outside the gene matches: 7. The CDR3 extends over 14 amino acids. The CDR3 nucleotides are TGTGCCAGCAGCCGCCAACTAGCGGCGAATGAGCAGTTCTTC. Translated: CASSRQLAANEQFF.